In this sample, the clone carrying this TCR beta chain turned up once. The record originates from a study of blood T cell repertoires in COVID-19. The CDR3 runs to 14 residues. V shed 3 bases, J shed 6 bases, and the junction held 7 bases outside the gene matches. Germline CDR1 reads SGHTA; CDR2 reads FQGNSA. Clones were read by immunoSEQ multiplex PCR, and TCRdb kept only the in-frame ones, dropping some. The sample has around 480,000 clones, about 91% seen once; the top ten hold around 12%. Sequenced input: peripheral blood. This clonotype was sampled from a woman aged 45-65 years with COVID-19, enrolled during active disease. The rearrangement joins TRBV7-2 to TRBJ2-7, with 8 bases matching TRBD2. Written as DNA, the CDR3 is TGTGCCAGCAGCTTCCGATCCAGCGGGGGCGAGCAGTACTTC. Protein product: CASSFRSSGGEQYF.